Sequencing of this T cell receptor (beta chain) was carried out in a study of blood T cells in healthy people across ages. At least ten counts were recorded for this clonotype. The CDR3 is 14 amino acids. Trimming shortened V by 4 bases and J by 5 bases, and 15 bases separated the two germline ends. In germline, CDR1 is SGHRS, CDR2 YFSETQ. The second PCR ran about 6 to 12 cycles with a sample-barcoded 5' primer and J-beta primers. One entry per CDR3 protein results from TCRdb running MiXCR on the 5' RACE reads. The sample has around 870,000 distinct CDR3 sequences, less than 35% seen once. Sequencing was done on a sample of blood. This sequence originates from a woman aged 80 or over in good health. V usage is TRBV5-1 and J usage is TRBJ2-5; D tentatively fits TRBD1 or TRBD2 (5 bases each). CDR3 DNA sequence: TGCGCCAGCAGCAGCAGGGCGGGTTCGGAGACCCAGTACTTC. This encodes CASSSRAGSETQYF.